Listed here are 5 T cell receptor beta chains from one sample, sequenced in a study of blood T cell repertoires in COVID-19. Produced via immunoSEQ multiplex PCR; TCRdb's table is partial and in-frame only. The data hold some 260,000 clones, with 87% observed a single time. The sample comprised peripheral blood. The receptors here all came from a man younger than 35 with active or convalescent COVID-19.

The V gene is TRBV19, the J gene TRBJ2-1; 9 positions agree with TRBD2. The CDR3 spans 16 residues. Trimming at V came to 9 bases and at J to 0 bases, leaving 9 bases not matched to a gene. Germline V gene lookup returns CDR1 LNHDA and CDR2 SQIVND (reference sequence). The CDR3: CASGKGSGSSYNEQFF. DNA for the CDR3: TGTGCCAGCGGGAAGGGTAGCGGGAGCTCCTACAATGAGCAGTTCTTC.

The chain couples TRBV27 to TRBJ2-3, with 9 bases identical to TRBD1. Trimming at V came to 6 bases and at J to 4 bases, leaving 11 bases not matched to a gene. The CDR3 is 16 residues long. From germline, CDR1 is MNHEY and CDR2 SMNVEV (reference sequence). The CDR3 protein is CASRWGPGQGPDTQYF. The CDR3 DNA reads TGTGCCAGCAGATGGGGTCCGGGACAGGGACCAGATACGCAGTATTTT.

This clone was observed once. The V gene is TRBV4-3, the J gene TRBJ1-1; possibly TRBD1 for D (5 bases). Trimming removed 1 base at V and 4 bases at J, with 19 bases between. This CDR3 contains 17 residues. In germline, CDR1 is LGHNA, CDR2 YSLEER. The CDR3 spells CASSQGPPGGGVTEAFF. The CDR3 DNA reads TGCGCCAGCAGCCAAGGTCCCCCCGGGGGTGGGGTCACTGAAGCTTTCTTT.

V is TRBV29-1 and J is TRBJ1-3, with D unclear. This CDR3 has 14 residues. Germline V gives CDR1 SQVTM, CDR2 ANQGSEA. With 4 bases removed from V and 0 bases from J, the gap between germline ends came to 10 bases. CDR3 region: CSVVVSTSGNTIYF. Here the CDR3 DNA reads TGCAGCGTTGTGGTGTCTACCTCTGGAAACACCATATATTTT.

The genes are TRBV27 and TRBJ2-4; 8 bases line up with TRBD2. The V gene end was trimmed by 5 bases and the J gene end by 1 base; junction bases not matched to a gene: 10. Germline CDR1 MNHEY, CDR2 SMNVEV (reference sequence). This CDR3 region has 17 residues. The CDR3, as DNA: TGTGCCAGCAGTCCGGGGGGGCCAGTATCGGCCAAAAACATTCAGTACTTC. Encoded protein: CASSPGGPVSAKNIQYF.